This TCR beta chain was documented in a study of blood T cell repertoires in COVID-19. Unmatched junction bases numbered 5, after V lost 1 base and J lost 6 bases. This CDR3 has 14 residues. Germline V CDR1 and CDR2: SGHRS, YFSETQ. The repertoire was sequenced with immunoSEQ multiplex PCR; TCRdb's copy has only in-frame clones and lacks some. The profile shows a few hundred thousand clones, 65% to 90% of them singletons. Seattle enrolled patients during active infection and tracked them longitudinally. The gene calls are TRBV5-1 and TRBJ2-3; 7 bases are a match to TRBD1. This TCR was recovered from an older woman with COVID-19, enrolled during active disease. Sample: peripheral blood. CDR3 nucleotides: TGCGCCAGCAGCTTGACAGGGGAACCGGATACGCAGTATTTT. As protein: CASSLTGEPDTQYF. Looking up the rest from reference TRBV5-1 and TRBJ2-3 gives the full variable domain: KAGVTQTPRYLIKTRGQQVTLSCSPISGHRSVSWYQQTPGQGLQFLFEYFSETQRNKGNFPGRFSGRQFSNSRSEMNVSTLELGDSALYLCASSLTGEPDTQYFGPGTRLTVL.